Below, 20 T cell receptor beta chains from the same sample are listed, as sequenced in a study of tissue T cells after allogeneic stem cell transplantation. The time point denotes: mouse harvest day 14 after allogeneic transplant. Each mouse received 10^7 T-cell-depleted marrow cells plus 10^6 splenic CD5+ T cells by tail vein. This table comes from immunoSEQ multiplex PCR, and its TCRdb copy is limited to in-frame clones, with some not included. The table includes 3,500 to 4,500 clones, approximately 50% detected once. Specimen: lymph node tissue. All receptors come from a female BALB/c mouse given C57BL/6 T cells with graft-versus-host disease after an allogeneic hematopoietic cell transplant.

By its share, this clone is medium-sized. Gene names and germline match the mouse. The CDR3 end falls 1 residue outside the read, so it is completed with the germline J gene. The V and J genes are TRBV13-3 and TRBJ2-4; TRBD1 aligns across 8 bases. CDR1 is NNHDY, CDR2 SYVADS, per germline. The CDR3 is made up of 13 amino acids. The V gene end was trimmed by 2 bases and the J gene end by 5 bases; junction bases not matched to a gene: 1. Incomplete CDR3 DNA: TGTGCCAGCAGTGACAGGGGGCTAAACACCTTGTAC. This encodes CASSDRGLNTLY. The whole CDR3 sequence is CASSDRGLNTLYF.

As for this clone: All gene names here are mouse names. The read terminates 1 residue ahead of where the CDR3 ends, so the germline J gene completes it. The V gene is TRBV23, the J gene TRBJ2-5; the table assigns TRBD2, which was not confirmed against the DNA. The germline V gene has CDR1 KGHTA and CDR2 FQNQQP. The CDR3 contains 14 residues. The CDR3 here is CSSSRTGNQDTQYF. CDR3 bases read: TGCTCCAGCAGTAGGACTGGGAACCAAGACACCCAGTAC.

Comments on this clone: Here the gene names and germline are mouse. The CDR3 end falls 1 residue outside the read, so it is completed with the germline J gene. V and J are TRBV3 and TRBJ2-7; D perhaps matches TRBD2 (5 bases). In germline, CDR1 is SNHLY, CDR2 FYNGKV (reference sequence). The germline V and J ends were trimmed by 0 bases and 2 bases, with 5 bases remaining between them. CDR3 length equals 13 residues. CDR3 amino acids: CASSLAGAYEQYF. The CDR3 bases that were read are TGTGCCAGCAGCTTAGCTGGGGCCTATGAACAGTAC. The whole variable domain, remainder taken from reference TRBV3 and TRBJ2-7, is GPKVLQIPSHQIIDMGQMVTLNCDPVSNHLYFYWYKQILGQQMEFLVNFYNGKVMEKSKLFKDQFSVERPDGSYFTLKIQPTALEDSAVYFCASSLAGAYEQYFGPGTRLTVL.

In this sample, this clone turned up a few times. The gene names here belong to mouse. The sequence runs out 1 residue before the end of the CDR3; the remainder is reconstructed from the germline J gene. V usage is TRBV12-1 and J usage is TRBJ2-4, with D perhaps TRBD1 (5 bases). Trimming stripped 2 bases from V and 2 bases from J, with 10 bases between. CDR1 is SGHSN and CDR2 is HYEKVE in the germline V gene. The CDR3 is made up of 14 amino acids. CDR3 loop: CASSPHRIQNTLYF. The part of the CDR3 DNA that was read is TGTGCCAGCTCTCCCCACAGGATTCAAAACACCTTGTAC.

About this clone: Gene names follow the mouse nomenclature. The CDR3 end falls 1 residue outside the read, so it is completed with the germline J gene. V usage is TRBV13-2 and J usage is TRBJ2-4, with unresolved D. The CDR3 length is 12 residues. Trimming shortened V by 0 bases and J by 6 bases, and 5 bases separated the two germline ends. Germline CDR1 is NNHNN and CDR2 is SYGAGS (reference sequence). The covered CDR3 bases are TGTGCCAGCGGTGATGCAGGCAACACCTTGTAC. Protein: CASGDAGNTLY. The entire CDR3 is CASGDAGNTLYF.

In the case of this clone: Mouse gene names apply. This CDR3 reads CTCSAGTSSAETLYF. The part of the CDR3 DNA that was read is TGCACCTGCAGTGCCGGGACATCTAGTGCAGAAACGCTGTAT. This chain connects TRBV1 to TRBJ2-3, with D possibly TRBD1 on 6 matching bases. The DNA ends 1 residue before the CDR3 does, and the rest of the CDR3 is filled in from the germline J gene. Germline-derived CDR1 and CDR2 are NSQYPW and LRSPGD (reference sequence). Trimming left V 3 bases short and J 0 bases short, with 10 bases between. The CDR3 totals 15 residues.

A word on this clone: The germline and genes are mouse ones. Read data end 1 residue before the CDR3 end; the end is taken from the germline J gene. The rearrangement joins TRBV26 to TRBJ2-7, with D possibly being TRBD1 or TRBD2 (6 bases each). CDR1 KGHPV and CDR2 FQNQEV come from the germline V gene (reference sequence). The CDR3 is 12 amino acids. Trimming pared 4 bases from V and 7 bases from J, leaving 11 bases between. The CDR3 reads CASSPRGPEQYF. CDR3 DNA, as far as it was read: TGTGCCAGCAGTCCGCGGGGGCCGGAACAGTAC.

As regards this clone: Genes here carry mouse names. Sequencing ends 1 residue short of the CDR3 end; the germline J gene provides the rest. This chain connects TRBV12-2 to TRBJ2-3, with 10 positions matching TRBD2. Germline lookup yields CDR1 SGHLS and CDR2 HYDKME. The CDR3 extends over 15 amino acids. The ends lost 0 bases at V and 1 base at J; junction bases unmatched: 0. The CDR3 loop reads CASSLGTGGAETLYF. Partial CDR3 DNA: TGTGCCAGCTCTCTCGGGACTGGGGGTGCAGAAACGCTGTAT. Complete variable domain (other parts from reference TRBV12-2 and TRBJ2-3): NSGVVQSPRYIIKGKGERSILKCIPISGHLSVAWYQQTQGQELKFFIQHYDKMERDKGNLPSRFSVQQFDDYHSEMNMSALELEDSAVYFCASSLGTGGAETLYFGSGTRLTVL.

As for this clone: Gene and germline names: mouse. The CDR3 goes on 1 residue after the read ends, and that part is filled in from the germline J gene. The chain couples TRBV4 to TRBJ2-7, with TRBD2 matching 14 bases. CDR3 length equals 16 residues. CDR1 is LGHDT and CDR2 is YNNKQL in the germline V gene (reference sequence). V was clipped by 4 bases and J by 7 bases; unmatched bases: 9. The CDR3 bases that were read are TGTGCCAGCAGCTTCCGGGACTGGGGGGGCGCCGGGGAACAGTAC. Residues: CASSFRDWGGAGEQY. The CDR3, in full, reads CASSFRDWGGAGEQYF.

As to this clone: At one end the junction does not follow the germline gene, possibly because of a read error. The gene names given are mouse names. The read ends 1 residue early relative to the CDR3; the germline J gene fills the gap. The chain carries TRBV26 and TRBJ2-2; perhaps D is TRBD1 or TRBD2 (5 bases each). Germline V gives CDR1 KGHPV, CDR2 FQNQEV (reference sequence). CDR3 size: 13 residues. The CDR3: CASTRGNTGQLYF. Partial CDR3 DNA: TGCGCCAGCACTCGGGGGAACACCGGGCAGCTCTAC.

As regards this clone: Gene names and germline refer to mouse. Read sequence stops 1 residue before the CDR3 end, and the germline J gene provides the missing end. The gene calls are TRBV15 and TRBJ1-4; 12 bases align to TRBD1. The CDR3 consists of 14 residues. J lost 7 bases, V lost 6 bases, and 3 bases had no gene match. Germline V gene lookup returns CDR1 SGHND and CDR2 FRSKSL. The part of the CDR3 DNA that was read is TGTGCCAGCAGCGGGACAGGGGGCGCCGAAAGATTATTT. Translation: CASSGTGGAERLF. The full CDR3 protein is CASSGTGGAERLFF.

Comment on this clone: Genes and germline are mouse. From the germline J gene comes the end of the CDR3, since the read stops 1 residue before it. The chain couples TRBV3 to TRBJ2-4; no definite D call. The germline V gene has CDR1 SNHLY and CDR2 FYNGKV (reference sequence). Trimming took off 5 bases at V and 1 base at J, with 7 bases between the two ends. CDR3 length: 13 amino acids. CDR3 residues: CASSPAGQNTLYF. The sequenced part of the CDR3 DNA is TGTGCCAGCAGCCCGGCAGGTCAAAACACCTTGTAC. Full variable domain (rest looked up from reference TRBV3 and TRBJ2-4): GPKVLQIPSHQIIDMGQMVTLNCDPVSNHLYFYWYKQILGQQMEFLVNFYNGKVMEKSKLFKDQFSVERPDGSYFTLKIQPTALEDSAVYFCASSPAGQNTLYFGAGTRLSVL.

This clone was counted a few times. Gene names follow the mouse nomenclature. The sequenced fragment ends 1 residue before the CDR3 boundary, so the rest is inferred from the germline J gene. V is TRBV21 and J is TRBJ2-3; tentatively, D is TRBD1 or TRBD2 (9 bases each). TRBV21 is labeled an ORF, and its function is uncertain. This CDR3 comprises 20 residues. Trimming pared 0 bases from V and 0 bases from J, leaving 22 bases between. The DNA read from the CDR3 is TGTGCTAGCAGTCAATCTGGGACAGGGATGGGGGGGCGCAGTGCAGAAACGCTGTAT. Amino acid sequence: CASSQSGTGMGGRSAETLY. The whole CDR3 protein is CASSQSGTGMGGRSAETLYF.

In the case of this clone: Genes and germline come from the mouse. The CDR3 DNA, read in part, is TGTGCCAGCAGTTGGGACAGAACAAACACCGGGCAGCTCTAC. Translated, it gives CASSWDRTNTGQLY. The whole CDR3 protein is CASSWDRTNTGQLYF. This chain uses TRBV26 with TRBJ2-2, with 7 positions matching TRBD1. The missing CDR3 end, 1 residue past where the read stops, is filled in from the germline J gene. CDR1 KGHPV and CDR2 FQNQEV come from the germline V gene (reference sequence). J was trimmed by 0 bases and V by 5 bases; bases with no gene match: 3. The CDR3 runs to 15 residues.

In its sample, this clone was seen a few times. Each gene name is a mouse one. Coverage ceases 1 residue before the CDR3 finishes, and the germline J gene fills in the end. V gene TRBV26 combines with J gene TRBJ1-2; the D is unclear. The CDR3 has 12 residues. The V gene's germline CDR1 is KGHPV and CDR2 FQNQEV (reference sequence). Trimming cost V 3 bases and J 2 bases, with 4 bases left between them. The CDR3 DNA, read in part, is TGTGCCAGCAGTCTCGCCAACTCCGACTACACC. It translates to CASSLANSDYT. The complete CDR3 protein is CASSLANSDYTF.

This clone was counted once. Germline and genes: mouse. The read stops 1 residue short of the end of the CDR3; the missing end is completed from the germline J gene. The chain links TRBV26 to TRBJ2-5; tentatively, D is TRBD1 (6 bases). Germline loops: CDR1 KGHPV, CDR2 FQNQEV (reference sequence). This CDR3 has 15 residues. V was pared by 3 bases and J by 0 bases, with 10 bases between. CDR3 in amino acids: CASSLRQVNQDTQYF. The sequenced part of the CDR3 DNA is TGTGCCAGCAGTCTCCGACAGGTTAACCAAGACACCCAGTAC.

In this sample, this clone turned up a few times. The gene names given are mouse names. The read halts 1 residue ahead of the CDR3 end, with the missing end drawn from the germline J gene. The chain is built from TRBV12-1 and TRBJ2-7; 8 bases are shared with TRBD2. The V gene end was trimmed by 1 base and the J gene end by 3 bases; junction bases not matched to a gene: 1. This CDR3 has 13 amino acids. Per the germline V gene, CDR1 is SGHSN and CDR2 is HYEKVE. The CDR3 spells CASSLDWGYEQYF. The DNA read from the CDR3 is TGTGCCAGCTCTCTAGACTGGGGCTATGAACAGTAC.

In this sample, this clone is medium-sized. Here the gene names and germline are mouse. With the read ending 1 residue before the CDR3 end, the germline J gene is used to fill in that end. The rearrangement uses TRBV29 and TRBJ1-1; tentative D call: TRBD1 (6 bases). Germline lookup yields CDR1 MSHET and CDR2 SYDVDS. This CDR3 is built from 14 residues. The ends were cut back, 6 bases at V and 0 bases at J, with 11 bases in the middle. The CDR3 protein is CASSPGTTNTEVFF. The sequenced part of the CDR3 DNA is TGTGCTAGCAGCCCCGGGACAACAAACACAGAAGTCTTC.

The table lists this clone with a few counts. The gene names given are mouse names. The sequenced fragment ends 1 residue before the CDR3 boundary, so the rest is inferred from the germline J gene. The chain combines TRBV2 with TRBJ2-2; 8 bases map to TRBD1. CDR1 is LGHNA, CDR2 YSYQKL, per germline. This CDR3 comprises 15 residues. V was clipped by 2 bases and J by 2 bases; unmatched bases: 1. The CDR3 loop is CASSQYRGNTGQLYF. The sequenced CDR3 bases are TGTGCCAGCAGCCAATACAGGGGGAACACCGGGCAGCTCTAC. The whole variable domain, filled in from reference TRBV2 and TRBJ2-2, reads DPKIIQKPKYLVAVTGSEKILICEQYLGHNAMYWYRQSAKKPLEFMFSYSYQKLMDNQTASSRFQPQSSKKNHLDLQITALKPDDSATYFCASSQYRGNTGQLYFGEGSKLTVL.

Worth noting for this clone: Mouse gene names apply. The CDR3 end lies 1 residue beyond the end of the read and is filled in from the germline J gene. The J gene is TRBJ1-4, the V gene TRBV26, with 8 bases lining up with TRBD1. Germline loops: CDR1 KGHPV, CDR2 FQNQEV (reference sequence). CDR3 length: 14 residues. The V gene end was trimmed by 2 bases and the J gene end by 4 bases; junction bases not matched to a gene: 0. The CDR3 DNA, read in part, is TGTGCCAGCAGTCTGGGGACAGGCAACGAAAGATTATTT. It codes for CASSLGTGNERLF. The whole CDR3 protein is CASSLGTGNERLFF.